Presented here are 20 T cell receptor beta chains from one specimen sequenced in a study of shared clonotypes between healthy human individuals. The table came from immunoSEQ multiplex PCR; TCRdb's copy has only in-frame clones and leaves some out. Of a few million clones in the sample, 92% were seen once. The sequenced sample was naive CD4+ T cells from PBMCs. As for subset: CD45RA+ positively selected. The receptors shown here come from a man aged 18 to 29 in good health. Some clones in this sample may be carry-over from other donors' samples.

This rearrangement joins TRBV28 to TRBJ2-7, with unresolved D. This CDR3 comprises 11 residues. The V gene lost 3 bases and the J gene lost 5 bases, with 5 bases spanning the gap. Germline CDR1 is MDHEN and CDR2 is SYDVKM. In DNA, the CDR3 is TGTGCCAGCAGTTTTCAACACGAGCAGTACTTC. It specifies CASSFQHEQYF.

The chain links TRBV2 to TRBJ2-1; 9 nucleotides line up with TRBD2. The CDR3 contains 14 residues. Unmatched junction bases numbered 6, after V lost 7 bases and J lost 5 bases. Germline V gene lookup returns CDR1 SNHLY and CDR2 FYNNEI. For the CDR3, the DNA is TGTGCCAGCATCGAGCGGGAGGCCAACAATGAGCAGTTCTTC. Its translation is CASIEREANNEQFF.

The CDR3 coding sequence is TGTGCCTGGAGCCGTTTCACGAACACTGAAGCTTTCTTT. Translated, it gives CAWSRFTNTEAFF. The rearrangement uses TRBV30 and TRBJ1-1, with unresolved D. CDR3 length equals 13 residues. Trimming removed 3 bases at V and 1 base at J, with 9 bases between. From germline, CDR1 is GTSNPN and CDR2 SVGIG (reference sequence).

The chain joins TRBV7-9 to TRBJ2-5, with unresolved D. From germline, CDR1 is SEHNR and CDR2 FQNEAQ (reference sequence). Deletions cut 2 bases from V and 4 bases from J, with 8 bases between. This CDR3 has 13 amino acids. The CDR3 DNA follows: TGTGCCAGCAGCTTAATTCGCTCAGAGACCCAGTACTTC. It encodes CASSLIRSETQYF.

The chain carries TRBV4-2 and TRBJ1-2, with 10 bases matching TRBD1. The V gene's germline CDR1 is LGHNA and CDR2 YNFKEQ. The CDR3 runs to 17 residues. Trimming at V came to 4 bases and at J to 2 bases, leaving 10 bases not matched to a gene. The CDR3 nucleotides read TGTGCCAGCAGCCCCATACCGACAGGGGGCAGAAACTATGGCTACACCTTC. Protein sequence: CASSPIPTGGRNYGYTF.

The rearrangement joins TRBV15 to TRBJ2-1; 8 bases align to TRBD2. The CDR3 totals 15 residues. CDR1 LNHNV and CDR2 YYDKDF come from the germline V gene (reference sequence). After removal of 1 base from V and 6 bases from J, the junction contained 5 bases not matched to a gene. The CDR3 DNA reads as TGTGCCACCAGCAGAGTACGGGAGGGCCGCAATGAGCAGTTCTTC. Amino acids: CATSRVREGRNEQFF.

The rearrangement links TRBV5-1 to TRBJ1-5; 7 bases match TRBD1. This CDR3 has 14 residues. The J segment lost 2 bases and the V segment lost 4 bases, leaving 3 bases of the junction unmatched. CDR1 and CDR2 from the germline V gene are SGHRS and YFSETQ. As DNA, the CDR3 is TGCGCCAGCAGCATCGGGACAGGCAATCAGCCCCAGCATTTT. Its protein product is CASSIGTGNQPQHF.

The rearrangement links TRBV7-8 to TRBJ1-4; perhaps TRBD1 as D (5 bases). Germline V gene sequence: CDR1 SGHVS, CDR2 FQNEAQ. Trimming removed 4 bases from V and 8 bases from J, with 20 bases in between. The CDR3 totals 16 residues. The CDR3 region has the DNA TGTGCCAGCAGCTGGGGGGGGACGGGAGCAGGGGAAAAACTGTTTTTT. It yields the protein CASSWGGTGAGEKLFF. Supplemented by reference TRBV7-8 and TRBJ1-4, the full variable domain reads GAGVSQSPRYKVAKRGQDVALRCDPISGHVSLFWYQQALGQGPEFLTYFQNEAQLDKSGLPSDRFFAERPEGSVSTLKIQRTQQEDSAVYLCASSWGGTGAGEKLFFGSGTQLSVL.

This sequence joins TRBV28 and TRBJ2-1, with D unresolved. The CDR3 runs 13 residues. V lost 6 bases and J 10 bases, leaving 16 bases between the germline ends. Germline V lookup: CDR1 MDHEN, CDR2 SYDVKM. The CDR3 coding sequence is TGTGCCAGCAGCCCCACAACACTCCAGGAGCAGTTCTTC. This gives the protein CASSPTTLQEQFF.

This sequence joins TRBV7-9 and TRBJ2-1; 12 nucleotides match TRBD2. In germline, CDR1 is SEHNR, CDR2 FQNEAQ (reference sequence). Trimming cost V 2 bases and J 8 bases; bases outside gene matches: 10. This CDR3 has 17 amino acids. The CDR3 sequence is CASSLRLAGEGIHEQFF. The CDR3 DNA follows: TGTGCCAGCAGCTTAAGACTAGCGGGAGAAGGTATCCATGAGCAGTTCTTC. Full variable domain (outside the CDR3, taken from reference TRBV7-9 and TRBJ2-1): DTGVSQNPRHKITKRGQNVTFRCDPISEHNRLYWYRQTLGQGPEFLTYFQNEAQLEKSRLLSDRFSAERPKGSFSTLEIQRTEQGDSAMYLCASSLRLAGEGIHEQFFGPGTRLTVL.

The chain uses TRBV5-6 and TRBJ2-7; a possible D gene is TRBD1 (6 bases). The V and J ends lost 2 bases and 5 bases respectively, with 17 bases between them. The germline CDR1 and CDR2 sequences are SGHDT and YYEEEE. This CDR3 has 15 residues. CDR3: CASSFYGTRVNEQYF. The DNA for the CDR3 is TGTGCCAGCAGCTTTTACGGGACAAGGGTTAACGAGCAGTACTTC. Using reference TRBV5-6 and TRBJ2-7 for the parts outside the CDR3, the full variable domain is DAGVTQSPTHLIKTRGQQVTLRCSPKSGHDTVSWYQQALGQGPQFIFQYYEEEERQRGNFPDRFSGHQFPNYSSELNVNALLLGDSALYLCASSFYGTRVNEQYFGPGTRLTVT.

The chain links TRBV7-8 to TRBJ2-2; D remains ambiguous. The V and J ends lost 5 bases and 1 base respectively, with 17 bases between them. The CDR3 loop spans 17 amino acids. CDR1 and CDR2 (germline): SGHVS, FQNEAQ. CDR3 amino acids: CASSPLLYAENTGELFF. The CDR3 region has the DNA TGTGCCAGCAGCCCTCTGCTTTATGCGGAGAACACCGGGGAGCTGTTTTTT.

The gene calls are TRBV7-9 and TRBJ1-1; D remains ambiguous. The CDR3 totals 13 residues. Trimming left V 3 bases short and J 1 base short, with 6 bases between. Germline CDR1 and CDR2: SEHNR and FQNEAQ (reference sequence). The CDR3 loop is CASSFQANTEAFF. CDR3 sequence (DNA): TGTGCCAGCAGCTTCCAGGCGAACACTGAAGCTTTCTTT.

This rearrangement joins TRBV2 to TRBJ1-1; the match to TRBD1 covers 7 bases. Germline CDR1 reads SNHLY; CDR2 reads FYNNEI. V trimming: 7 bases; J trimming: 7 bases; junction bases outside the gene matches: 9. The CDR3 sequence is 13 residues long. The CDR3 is CASNPGTENEAFF. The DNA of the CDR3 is TGTGCCAGCAACCCCGGGACAGAAAATGAAGCTTTCTTT.

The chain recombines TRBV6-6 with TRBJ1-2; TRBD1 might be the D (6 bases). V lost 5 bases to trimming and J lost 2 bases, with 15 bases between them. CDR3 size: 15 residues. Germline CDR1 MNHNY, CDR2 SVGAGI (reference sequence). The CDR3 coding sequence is TGTGCCAGCAGTCCCGTTCGAACAGGGAACTATGGCTACACCTTC. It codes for CASSPVRTGNYGYTF.

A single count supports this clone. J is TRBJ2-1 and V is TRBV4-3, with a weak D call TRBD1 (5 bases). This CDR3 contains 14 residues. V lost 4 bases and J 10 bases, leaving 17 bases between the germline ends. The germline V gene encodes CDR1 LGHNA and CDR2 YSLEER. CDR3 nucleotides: TGCGCCAGCAGCCCCGTCGGAGTATCAGGGGAGCAGTTCTTC. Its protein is CASSPVGVSGEQFF.

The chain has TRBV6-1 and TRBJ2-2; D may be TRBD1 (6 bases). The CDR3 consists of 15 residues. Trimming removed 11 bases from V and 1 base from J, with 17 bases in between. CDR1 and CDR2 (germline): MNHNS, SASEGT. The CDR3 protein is CAGKSGTKNTGELFF. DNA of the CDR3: TGTGCCGGCAAGTCCGGGACAAAGAACACCGGGGAGCTGTTTTTT.

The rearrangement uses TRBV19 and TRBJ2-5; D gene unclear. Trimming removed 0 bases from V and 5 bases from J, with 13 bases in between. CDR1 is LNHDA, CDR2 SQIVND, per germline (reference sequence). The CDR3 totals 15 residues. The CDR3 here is CASSIDLSLGETQYF. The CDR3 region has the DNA TGTGCCAGTAGTATAGATCTGTCCCTGGGGGAGACCCAGTACTTC.

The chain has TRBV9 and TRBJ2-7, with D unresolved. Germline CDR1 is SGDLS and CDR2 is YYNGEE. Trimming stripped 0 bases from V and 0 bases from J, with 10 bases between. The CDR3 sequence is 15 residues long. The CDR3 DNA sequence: TGTGCCAGCAGCGTAGAGGGTACTTCCTCCTACGAGCAGTACTTC. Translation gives CASSVEGTSSYEQYF.

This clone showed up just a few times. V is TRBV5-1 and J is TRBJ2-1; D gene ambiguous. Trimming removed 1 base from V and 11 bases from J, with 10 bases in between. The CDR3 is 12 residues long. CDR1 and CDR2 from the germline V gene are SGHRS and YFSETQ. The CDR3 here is CASSLTESKQFF. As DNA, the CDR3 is TGCGCCAGCAGCTTGACTGAGTCGAAGCAGTTCTTC.